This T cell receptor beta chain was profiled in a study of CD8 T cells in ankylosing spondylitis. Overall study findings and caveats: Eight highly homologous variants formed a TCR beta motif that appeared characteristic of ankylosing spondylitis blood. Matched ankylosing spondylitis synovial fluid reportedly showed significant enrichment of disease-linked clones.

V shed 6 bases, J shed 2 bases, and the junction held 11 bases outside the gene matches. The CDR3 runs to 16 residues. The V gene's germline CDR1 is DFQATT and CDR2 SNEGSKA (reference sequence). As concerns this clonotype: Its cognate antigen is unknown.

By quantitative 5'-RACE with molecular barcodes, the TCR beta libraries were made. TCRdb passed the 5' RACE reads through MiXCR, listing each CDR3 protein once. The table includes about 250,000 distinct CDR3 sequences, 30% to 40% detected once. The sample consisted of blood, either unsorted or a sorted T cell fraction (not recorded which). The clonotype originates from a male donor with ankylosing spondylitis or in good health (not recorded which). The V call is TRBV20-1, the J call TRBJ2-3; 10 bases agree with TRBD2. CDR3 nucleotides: TGCAGTGCGGGCCCCTCAGCGGGGGGGTTCACAGATACGCAGTATTTT. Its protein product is CSAGPSAGGFTDTQYF.